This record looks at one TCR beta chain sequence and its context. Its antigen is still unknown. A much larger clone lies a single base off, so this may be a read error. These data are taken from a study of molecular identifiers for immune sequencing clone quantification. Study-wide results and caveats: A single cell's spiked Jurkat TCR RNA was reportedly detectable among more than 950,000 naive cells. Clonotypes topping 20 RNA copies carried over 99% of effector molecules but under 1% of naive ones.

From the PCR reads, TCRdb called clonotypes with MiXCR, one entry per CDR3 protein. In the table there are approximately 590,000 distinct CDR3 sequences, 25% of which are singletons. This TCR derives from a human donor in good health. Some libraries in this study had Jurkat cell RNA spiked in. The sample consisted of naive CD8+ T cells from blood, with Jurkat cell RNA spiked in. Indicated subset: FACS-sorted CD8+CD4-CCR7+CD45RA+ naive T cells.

The DNA for the CDR3 is TGTGGCAGCAGTGGGACTCTGTCCGGGGAGCTGTTTTTT. The encoded protein is CGSSGTLSGELFF. The chain employs TRBV6-2 or TRBV6-3 and TRBJ2-2, with D tentatively TRBD2 (6 bases). CDR1 MNHEY and CDR2 SVGEGT come from the germline V gene. This CDR3 is built from 13 residues.